This TCR beta chain was profiled in a study of T cell responses to AZD1222 COVID-19 vaccine. Study-level results: Clonal diversity may have been underestimated in mostly white British donors. Baseline serostatus was positive in only a handful of AZD1222 recipients.

Assay used: immunoSEQ multiplex PCR; TCRdb lists only in-frame clones, some missing. The sample holds about 79,000 clones, approximately 90% seen once. Worth noting for this clone: Its target is not known.

Source: peripheral blood, taken on day 0 of MenACWY control vaccination. This clonotype was obtained from an adult in good health.

As DNA, the CDR3 is TGCGCCAGCAGCTTGGTACGGAGTACCGATACGCAGTATTTT. Its protein product is CASSLVRSTDTQYF. This rearrangement joins TRBV5-1 to TRBJ2-3; the D is unclear. This CDR3 region has 14 residues. Trimming left V 0 bases short and J 6 bases short, with 11 bases between. Looked up from germline, CDR1 is SGHRS and CDR2 is YFSETQ.